This T cell receptor (beta chain) was profiled in a study of cytomegalovirus exposure and HLA in healthy donors. Whole-study results and caveats: Most of the CMV-associated TCR beta chains (in a later analysis) appeared to be HLA-restricted. The study dropped some indistinguishable V segments, TRBV6-2 and TRBV6-3 among them.

V shed 6 bases, J shed 5 bases, and the junction held 3 bases outside the gene matches. Germline V lookup: CDR1 MNHNS, CDR2 SASEGT. The CDR3 extends over 13 amino acids. Comments on this clone: Its matching antigen is unknown.

Use of 60 Vbeta and 13 Jbeta primers characterized the PCR. Under the authors' procedure: Later work found around 80 million unique TCR beta chains, with about 10 million shared. The assay was immunoSEQ multiplex PCR, and TCRdb's table has in-frame clones only and misses some. V and J calls and clone size follow that table, whereas D and trimming were derived from the DNA. The table has almost 200,000 clones, approximately 79% seen once. Sequencing was carried out using PBMCs. This sequence was found in a woman in her thirties in good health and CMV-seropositive. The genes are TRBV6-1 and TRBJ2-5, with 10 bases aligning to TRBD1. CDR3 nucleotide sequence: TGTGCCAGCAGCGAGGGACAGGGGGAGACCCAGTACTTC. This translates into CASSEGQGETQYF.